One sample yielded the 25 T cell receptor beta chains listed below, sequenced in a study of cytomegalovirus exposure and HLA in healthy donors. Researchers ran the PCR with 60 Vbeta and 13 Jbeta primers. Only in-frame clones appear in the TCRdb table, and some are missing; sequencing was by immunoSEQ multiplex PCR. This table has fewer than 100,000 clones, around 73% appearing once. The sample taken for sequencing was PBMCs. These receptors were collected from a female donor in good health and CMV-seronegative.

The chain links TRBV29-1 to TRBJ1-1; D gene uncertain. V lost 4 bases to trimming and J lost 1 base, with 7 bases between them. This CDR3 has 12 amino acids. Germline CDR1 is SQVTM and CDR2 is ANQGSEA. The CDR3 is CSVVVSNTEAFF. CDR3 sequence (DNA): TGCAGCGTTGTTGTATCGAACACTGAAGCTTTCTTT.

The rearrangement links TRBV9 to TRBJ2-3, with D tentatively TRBD1 (6 bases). Trimming pared 4 bases from V and 2 bases from J, leaving 14 bases between. Germline CDR1 reads SGDLS; CDR2 reads YYNGEE. The CDR3 contains 15 residues. CDR3 nucleotide sequence: TGTGCCAGCAGCCCGTGGGCAGGGGCCACAGATACGCAGTATTTT. As protein: CASSPWAGATDTQYF.

V usage is TRBV6-1 and J usage is TRBJ1-1; TRBD1 matches at 10 bases. Germline V gives CDR1 MNHNS, CDR2 SASEGT. With V trimmed by 1 base and J by 6 bases, 5 bases remained unmatched. CDR3 length: 15 residues. The CDR3 here is CASSEGDRGIPEAFF. The CDR3 DNA reads TGTGCCAGCAGTGAAGGGGACAGGGGAATCCCTGAAGCTTTCTTT.

CDR3 coding DNA: TGTGCCAGCAGCTTAGCAGCCGCCGGCTACGAGCAGTACTTC. This translates into CASSLAAAGYEQYF. The gene calls are TRBV7-6 and TRBJ2-7, with D unclear. This CDR3 comprises 14 residues. Deletions cut 0 bases from V and 3 bases from J, with 9 bases between. Germline CDR1 is SGHVS and CDR2 is FNYEAQ.

This chain connects TRBV19 to TRBJ2-1; 7 nucleotides match TRBD1. With V trimmed by 5 bases and J by 2 bases, 3 bases remained unmatched. The germline gives CDR1 LNHDA, CDR2 SQIVND (reference sequence). This CDR3 contains 14 residues. CDR3 residues: CASSPGGPYNEQFF. The CDR3 nucleotides read TGTGCCAGTAGTCCAGGGGGTCCCTACAATGAGCAGTTCTTC.

This sequence joins TRBV4-1 and TRBJ2-7; TRBD1 aligns across 9 bases. The germline gives CDR1 MGHRA, CDR2 YSYEKL. The CDR3 length is 16 residues. The J segment lost 2 bases and the V segment lost 5 bases, leaving 10 bases of the junction unmatched. Here the CDR3 DNA reads TGCGCCAGCAGCAACCCGACAGGGGGTTCAACCTACGAGCAGTACTTC. This sequence encodes CASSNPTGGSTYEQYF.

The chain carries TRBV2 and TRBJ2-7; D might be TRBD1 (6 bases). The CDR3 spans 12 residues. V was shortened by 8 bases and J by 3 bases, with 11 bases between the two germline ends. Germline V lookup: CDR1 SNHLY, CDR2 FYNNEI. CDR3 residues: CASSIRGYEQYF. The CDR3 DNA is TGTGCCAGCTCCATCAGGGGCTACGAGCAGTACTTC.

The chain links TRBV11-2 to TRBJ1-1; TRBD1 matches at 9 bases. Germline V gives CDR1 SGHAT, CDR2 FQNNGV. The J segment lost 7 bases and the V segment lost 1 base, leaving 7 bases of the junction unmatched. The length of the CDR3 is 15 residues. The CDR3 spells CASSLGGTGLLEAFF. CDR3 nucleotides: TGTGCCAGCAGCTTAGGCGGGACAGGGCTCCTTGAAGCTTTCTTT.

This sequence joins TRBV19 and TRBJ2-1, with D possibly being TRBD2 (6 bases). V was clipped by 6 bases and J by 7 bases, with 13 bases between them. The CDR3 is 13 amino acids. Germline V gives CDR1 LNHDA, CDR2 SQIVND (reference sequence). The CDR3: CASSRDWGNEQFF. Here the CDR3 DNA reads TGTGCCAGTAGCCGGGACTGGGGGAATGAGCAGTTCTTC.

This sequence joins TRBV7-2 and TRBJ2-7, with a possible D match to TRBD1 (6 bases). The length of the CDR3 is 13 residues. Deletions cut 5 bases from V and 3 bases from J, with 11 bases between. Germline V gene lookup returns CDR1 SGHTA and CDR2 FQGNSA. The CDR3 DNA reads as TGTGCCAGCAGCCGCCCAGGGGACTACGAGCAGTACTTC. This translates into CASSRPGDYEQYF.

The chain combines TRBV5-4 with TRBJ1-2; 7 bases align to TRBD1. Trimming took 2 bases from V and 3 from J; bases not matched to a gene: 4. The CDR3 spans 14 residues. Germline V gene lookup returns CDR1 SGHNT and CDR2 YYREEE (reference sequence). In DNA form, the CDR3 reads TGTGCCAGCAGCTTAGGGGGCAATTACTATGGCTACACCTTC. Translating it yields CASSLGGNYYGYTF.

This clone was detected only a few times. CDR3 sequence: CASSQDNRGMVAFF. Here the CDR3 DNA reads TGCGCCAGCAGCCAAGATAATCGGGGTATGGTAGCTTTCTTT. This chain joins TRBV4-1 and TRBJ1-1; D uncertain. The CDR3 consists of 14 residues. V shed 0 bases and J shed 10 bases, with 15 bases lying between them. Germline loops: CDR1 MGHRA, CDR2 YSYEKL.

V gene TRBV7-6 combines with J gene TRBJ2-1, with 9 nucleotides matching TRBD2. This CDR3 has 16 residues. The ends lost 2 bases at V and 3 bases at J; junction bases unmatched: 5. Germline loops: CDR1 SGHVS, CDR2 FNYEAQ. CDR3 nucleotides: TGTGCCAGCAGCTTAAGACTAGCGGCTCTCTACAATGAGCAGTTCTTC. Its translation is CASSLRLAALYNEQFF. The full variable domain, in which reference TRBV7-6 and TRBJ2-1 provide the parts outside the CDR3, is GAGVSQSPRYKVTKRGQDVALRCDPISGHVSLYWYRQALGQGPEFLTYFNYEAQQDKSGLPNDRFSAERPEGSISTLTIQRTEQRDSAMYRCASSLRLAALYNEQFFGPGTRLTVL.

The chain combines TRBV11-3 with TRBJ2-2; perhaps TRBD2 as D (5 bases). Germline loops: CDR1 SGHNT, CDR2 YENEEA. The CDR3 runs to 17 residues. The germline V and J ends were trimmed by 5 bases and 6 bases, with 22 bases remaining between them. CDR3 protein: CASSNLYPPVEAGELFF. The CDR3 bases are TGTGCCAGCAGCAACCTATATCCCCCAGTGGAGGCCGGGGAGCTGTTTTTT.

A few counts support this clone. In the same sample, other DNA sequences code for this CDR3. This chain uses TRBV21-1 with TRBJ1-6; the DNA was not used to check the table's D call, TRBD1. TRBV21-1 is listed as a pseudogene. The CDR3 contains 15 residues. Here the CDR3 reads CASSKAAGEISPLHF. In DNA form, the CDR3 reads TGTGCCAGCAGCAAAGCCGCAGGGGAGATCTCACCCCTCCACTTT.

The chain links TRBV5-1 to TRBJ2-2; 7 bases match TRBD1. The CDR3 is 14 amino acids. V shed 5 bases and J 3 bases; nucleotides not matched to a gene: 4. Germline loops: CDR1 SGHRS, CDR2 YFSETQ. In DNA, the CDR3 is TGCGCCAGCAGACCCGACAGGGACACCGGGGAGCTGTTTTTT. It is translated as CASRPDRDTGELFF. The complete variable domain, with remaining parts taken from reference TRBV5-1 and TRBJ2-2, reads KAGVTQTPRYLIKTRGQQVTLSCSPISGHRSVSWYQQTPGQGLQFLFEYFSETQRNKGNFPGRFSGRQFSNSRSEMNVSTLELGDSALYLCASRPDRDTGELFFGEGSRLTVL.

CDR3 in amino acids: CAWSAGRYEQFF. The CDR3 DNA reads TGTGCCTGGAGCGCTGGGAGGTATGAGCAGTTCTTC. This sequence joins TRBV30 and TRBJ2-1; D is perhaps TRBD2 (6 bases). Germline V gene sequence: CDR1 GTSNPN, CDR2 SVGIG (reference sequence). There are 12 residues in the CDR3. V lost 3 bases and J 8 bases, leaving 11 bases between the germline ends.

Comment on this clone: Other DNA variants within this sample encode the same CDR3. The CDR3 DNA sequence: TGTGCCTGGAGTCCCCTAGTTGGAAACACCATATATTTT. This sequence encodes CAWSPLVGNTIYF. The rearrangement links TRBV30 to TRBJ1-3; D unclear. The CDR3 spans 13 residues. Trimming cost V 2 bases and J 3 bases, with 8 bases left between them. CDR1 is GTSNPN, CDR2 SVGIG, per germline (reference sequence).

The sample holds a few counts of this clone. The chain couples TRBV2 to TRBJ2-5; D remains ambiguous. This CDR3 spans 10 amino acids. Trimming pared 8 bases from V and 5 bases from J, leaving 6 bases between. The germline V gene encodes CDR1 SNHLY and CDR2 FYNNEI. The CDR3 loop is CASLRETQYF. DNA for the CDR3: TGTGCCAGCTTGCGGGAGACCCAGTACTTC.

The chain links TRBV5-6 to TRBJ1-2, with TRBD1 as a possible D gene (5 bases). Trimming pared 0 bases from V and 4 bases from J, leaving 10 bases between. The CDR3 has 14 amino acids. Per germline, CDR1 SGHDT and CDR2 YYEEEE. The CDR3 protein is CASSLGRTSYGYTF. The CDR3 DNA reads as TGTGCCAGCAGCTTGGGACGGACAAGCTATGGCTACACCTTC.

This clone occurred a few times. V gene TRBV7-6 combines with J gene TRBJ1-1, with D maybe TRBD1 (6 bases). The length of the CDR3 is 14 residues. CDR1 is SGHVS and CDR2 is FNYEAQ in the germline V gene. Trimming took 1 base from V and 10 from J, leaving 16 bases between them. CDR3 loop: CASSLEEAAGVAFF. CDR3 nucleotide sequence: TGTGCCAGCAGCTTAGAAGAGGCTGCAGGGGTAGCTTTCTTT.

The sample holds a few counts of this clone. The chain joins TRBV5-6 to TRBJ2-3, with D uncertain. The CDR3 is 16 residues long. Germline V gene data show CDR1 as SGHDT and CDR2 as YYEEEE. V lost 6 bases, J lost 4 bases, and 21 bases lay in between. The CDR3 sequence: CASTPLTRGFPDTQYF. The CDR3 region has the DNA TGTGCCAGCACCCCCCTGACTCGTGGGTTCCCAGATACGCAGTATTTT.

This rearrangement joins TRBV4-2 to TRBJ2-3, with 14 bases matching TRBD2. This CDR3 has 16 residues. The V and J ends lost 4 bases and 3 bases, in that order; junction bases with no gene match: 3. Germline loops: CDR1 LGHNA, CDR2 YNFKEQ. The CDR3 DNA follows: TGTGCCAGCAGCCGGGGACTAGCGGGAGAGACAGATACGCAGTATTTT. This sequence encodes CASSRGLAGETDTQYF.

The chain carries TRBV6-5 and TRBJ1-1; D uncertain. There are 15 residues in the CDR3. Germline CDR1 and CDR2: MNHEY and SVGAGI. With 0 bases removed from V and 2 bases from J, the gap between germline ends came to 10 bases. The CDR3 region has the DNA TGTGCCAGCAGTTACTCGAGAACGGGAAACACTGAAGCTTTCTTT. This encodes CASSYSRTGNTEAFF.

A single count supports this clone. The chain has TRBV2 and TRBJ2-3, with 14 bases aligning to TRBD2. Germline loops: CDR1 SNHLY, CDR2 FYNNEI. V lost 8 bases and J lost 1; bases outside the gene matches: 8. CDR3 size: 17 residues. CDR3 DNA sequence: TGTGCCAGCTCGGGGACTAGCGGGAGCCTGGGCACAGATACGCAGTATTTT. Its translation: CASSGTSGSLGTDTQYF.